The clone carrying this TCR beta chain came up once. Clones were read by immunoSEQ multiplex PCR, and TCRdb kept only the in-frame ones, dropping some. The sample contains about 680,000 clones, 70% to 90% of which appear only once. Stated treatment: around 19 received Ad26.COV2.S at low or high dose, single or two shots; roughly five received placebo; per-sample allocation not given. Vaccine and placebo recipients were sampled on day 63 after the first injection. This record belongs to a study of Ad26.COV2.S vaccination and SARS-CoV-2 variants. V lost 9 bases, J lost 5 bases, and 12 bases stayed unmatched. This CDR3 is built from 14 residues. CDR1 is MNHNY, CDR2 SVGAGI, per germline (reference sequence).

The sequenced sample was peripheral blood, obtained in a trial of Ad26.COV2.S vaccine versus placebo. This sequence originates from a person between 18 and 65 years old who received the Ad26.COV2.S COVID-19 vaccine or a placebo. V gene TRBV6-6 combines with J gene TRBJ2-5; 7 bases agree with TRBD2. CDR3 region: CASKRAGLGETQYF. CDR3 nucleotide sequence: TGTGCCAGTAAAAGAGCGGGACTGGGCGAGACCCAGTACTTC.